These T cell receptor beta chains were read from a single sample in a study of regulatory T cells in long-lasting Graves disease. TCRdb redid the calling of the multiplex PCR reads with MiXCR, one entry per CDR3 protein. The table lists approximately 300,000 distinct CDR3 sequences, roughly 18% of them singletons. Sequences were derived from peripheral blood mononuclear cells (PBMCs), sampled at new diagnosis, from a patient treated with antithyroid drugs. The receptors come from a female donor with Graves disease. CDR3s include the opening cysteine and the closing phenylalanine or tryptophan. The D gene is left open where the match is weak. Rows give clone size only sometimes, using once, few, many, or a class for an expanded clone.

>TRBJ1-2|many|TRBD1|TRBV11-2
CASSQGVTGANYGYTF
TGTGCCAGCAGCCAGGGGGTAACGGGAGCTAACTATGGCTACACCTTC
>TRBJ2-4|.|.|TRBV12-3/TRBV12-4
CASSLTYPTQWNIQYF
TGTGCCAGCAGTTTAACATACCCTACGCAATGGAACATTCAGTACTTC
>TRBJ2-2|many|TRBD1|TRBV27
CASTLVGTGVAGELFF
TGTGCCAGCACCCTAGTAGGGACAGGGGTAGCCGGGGAGCTGTTTTTT
>TRBJ2-1|.|.|TRBV11-2
CASSLTLRRDEQFF
TGTGCCAGCAGCTTGACCCTTAGGAGGGATGAGCAGTTCTTC
>TRBJ2-3|many|.|TRBV10-3
CAISVVPGRADTQYF
TGTGCCATCAGTGTGGTGCCCGGCAGGGCAGATACGCAGTATTTT
>TRBJ1-5|many|.|TRBV15
CATSQRAGPWPQHF
TGTGCCACCAGCCAGCGGGCCGGACCATGGCCCCAGCATTTT
>TRBJ2-5|.|TRBD2|TRBV11-2
CASSLQAGGKETQYF
TGTGCCAGCAGCTTACAAGCGGGAGGAAAGGAGACCCAGTACTTC
>TRBJ2-3|many|TRBD1|TRBV30
CASGQGVTDTQYF
TGTGCCTCCGGACAGGGTGTTACAGATACGCAGTATTTT
>TRBJ2-1|.|TRBD2|TRBV5-4
CASSFTSGRGAEQFF
TGTGCCAGCAGCTTTACTAGCGGGAGAGGGGCTGAGCAGTTCTTC
>TRBJ2-7|.|TRBD1|TRBV6-1
CASSGQVLYEQYF
TGTGCCAGCAGCGGACAGGTTCTCTACGAGCAGTACTTC
>TRBJ2-1|few|.|TRBV7-9
CASSLENGYNEQFF
TGTGCCAGCAGCTTAGAGAACGGCTACAATGAGCAGTTCTTC
>TRBJ1-6|.|.|TRBV28
CASSYTGPTPLHF
TGTGCCAGCAGCTACACAGGGCCAACACCCCTCCACTTT
>TRBJ1-6|.|TRBD1|TRBV7-9
CASSSTGQGANSPLHF
TGTGCCAGCAGCTCCACGGGACAGGGAGCGAATTCACCCCTCCACTTT
>TRBJ2-7|many|.|TRBV6-1
CASIGGYSYEQYF
TGTGCCAGCATTGGCGGATACTCCTACGAGCAGTACTTC
>TRBJ2-1|.|TRBD1|TRBV6-2/TRBV6-3
CASSDGQGEGYNEQFF
TGTGCCAGCAGTGACGGACAGGGCGAAGGATACAATGAGCAGTTCTTC
>TRBJ2-3|many|.|TRBV6-5
CASSYVSDTQYF
TGTGCCAGCAGTTACGTATCAGATACGCAGTATTTT
>TRBJ2-1|many|.|TRBV29-1
CSVDHTQGYEQFF
TGCAGCGTTGACCACACACAGGGCTATGAGCAGTTCTTC
>TRBJ1-2|many|.|TRBV24-1
CATSDSTVSAGYTF
TGTGCCACCAGTGATTCGACAGTTTCGGCTGGCTACACCTTC
>TRBJ1-2|many|.|TRBV10-3
CAISETAGGYTF
TGTGCCATCAGTGAGACGGCGGGAGGCTACACCTTC
>TRBJ1-4|.|.|TRBV4-1
CASSQDLNPLANEKLFF
TGCGCCAGCAGCCAAGATTTAAACCCGTTGGCTAATGAAAAACTGTTTTTT
>TRBJ2-3|.|TRBD2|TRBV28
CASSYTSGGGDYRDTQYF
TGTGCCAGCAGCTATACTAGCGGGGGAGGGGATTATCGGGATACGCAGTATTTT
>TRBJ1-1|.|.|TRBV19
CASSLPRGPLVTEAFF
TGTGCCAGTAGTCTCCCTCGGGGCCCACTAGTTACTGAAGCTTTCTTT
>TRBJ2-2|many|.|TRBV18
CASALGMNTGELFF
TGTGCCAGCGCATTGGGGATGAACACCGGGGAGCTGTTTTTT
>TRBJ1-4|many|.|TRBV12-3/TRBV12-4
CASRGIGREKLFF
TGTGCCAGCAGGGGGATCGGGAGAGAAAAACTGTTTTTT
>TRBJ2-7|many|TRBD1|TRBV9
CASSPTGASSYEQYF
TGTGCCAGCAGCCCGACAGGGGCCAGCTCCTACGAGCAGTACTTC
>TRBJ2-2|many|.|TRBV12-3/TRBV12-4
CVYGASNTGELFF
TGTGTTTACGGAGCCTCGAACACCGGGGAGCTGTTTTTT
>TRBJ1-6|many|.|TRBV3-1
CASSPGRPGYGSPLHF
TGTGCCAGCAGCCCGGGACGGCCTGGGTATGGTTCACCCCTCCACTTT
>TRBJ2-1|many|.|TRBV20-1
CSAREPGVSNEQFF
TGCAGTGCTAGAGAGCCGGGAGTGAGCAATGAGCAGTTCTTC
>TRBJ2-1|.|.|TRBV14
CASLASVNNEQFF
TGTGCCAGCTTAGCTAGCGTGAACAATGAGCAGTTCTTC
>TRBJ2-1|many|.|TRBV11-2
CASSSRVGPRSSYNEQFF
TGTGCCAGCAGCTCAAGAGTGGGTCCTCGCAGCTCCTACAATGAGCAGTTCTTC
>TRBJ1-4|many|TRBD1|TRBV28
CASTDRSNEKLFF
TGTGCCAGCACGGACAGGAGTAATGAAAAACTGTTTTTT
>TRBJ1-5|many|.|TRBV2
CASSDYGYNQPQHF
TGTGCCAGCAGTGATTACGGATACAATCAGCCCCAGCATTTT
>TRBJ2-1|many|.|TRBV2
CASSDWVGYEQFF
TGTGCCAGCAGTGATTGGGTGGGCTATGAGCAGTTCTTC
>TRBJ2-7|few|TRBD2|TRBV20-1
CSARPGGQSAEQYF
TGCAGTGCTAGACCGGGGGGGCAAAGTGCCGAGCAGTACTTC
>TRBJ2-7|many|TRBD1|TRBV30
CAWSVRKGAEEQYF
TGTGCCTGGAGTGTACGAAAGGGGGCGGAAGAGCAGTACTTC
>TRBJ2-7|many|TRBD1|TRBV5-1
CASRRGQGIYEQYF
TGCGCCAGCAGACGTGGACAGGGGATATACGAGCAGTACTTC
>TRBJ2-1|.|TRBD1|TRBV3-1
CASSQTKKTDRNNEQFF
TGTGCCAGCAGCCAGACGAAAAAAACGGACAGGAACAATGAGCAGTTCTTC
>TRBJ2-3|many|TRBD2|TRBV5-1
CASSSLLAGGRTDTQYF
TGCGCCAGCAGCTCCCTACTAGCGGGAGGAAGGACAGATACGCAGTATTTT
>TRBJ2-7|many|.|TRBV24-1
CATSEQGRYEQYF
TGTGCCACCAGTGAGCAGGGGAGGTACGAGCAGTACTTC
>TRBJ2-4|.|.|TRBV6-4
CASTPREFRGKNIQYF
TGTGCCAGCACCCCAAGGGAATTTCGGGGCAAAAACATTCAGTACTTC
>TRBJ1-2|many|.|TRBV12-3/TRBV12-4
CASNPPGRANYGYTF
TGTGCCAGCAACCCTCCGGGACGGGCTAACTATGGCTACACCTTC
>TRBJ1-1|.|TRBD1|TRBV5-4
CASSFGQGLGAFF
TGTGCCAGCAGCTTTGGACAGGGCCTTGGGGCTTTCTTT
>TRBJ1-5|many|TRBD1|TRBV6-1
CASVETGGGQPQHF
TGTGCCAGTGTAGAGACAGGGGGTGGTCAGCCCCAGCATTTT